What follows are 30 T cell receptor beta chains derived from one specimen sequenced in a study of blood T cell repertoires in COVID-19 (dated by TCRdb to about 2020). Libraries came from the immunoSEQ multiplex PCR assay. TCRdb limited this immuneACCESS table to in-frame rearrangements with V and J called. A share of clones is missing; checked studies link under half to unresolved V genes, and the rest is unexplained. The table for this sample lists 150,000 to 200,000 clones; 80% to 95% of them were counted only once. 3.5% to 5% of the sample belongs to the ten largest clones. Sequenced material: peripheral blood. The receptors were gathered from a woman aged 45-59 years with acute or convalescent COVID-19.

This chain links TRBV4-2 with TRBJ2-2; 11 bases fit TRBD1. Germline-derived CDR1 and CDR2 are LGHNA and YNFKEQ. V lost 0 bases and J lost 5; bases outside the gene matches: 2. The CDR3 sequence is 16 residues long. The CDR3 protein is CASSQEGDRGTGELFF. Here the CDR3 DNA reads TGTGCCAGCAGCCAAGAGGGGGACAGGGGGACCGGGGAGCTGTTTTTT.

This rearrangement joins TRBV6-5 to TRBJ1-6; D may be TRBD1 (5 bases). The germline V gene has CDR1 MNHEY and CDR2 SVGAGI. Trimming took 8 bases from V and 9 from J, leaving 14 bases between them. This CDR3 comprises 13 residues. CDR3 region: CASRIGVGSPLHF. The CDR3 bases are TGTGCCAGCCGGATAGGGGTGGGTTCACCCCTCCACTTT.

The V call is TRBV5-6, the J call TRBJ1-1; TRBD1 matches 9 bases. Germline assignment: CDR1 SGHDT and CDR2 YYEEEE. After removal of 4 bases from V and 8 bases from J, the junction contained 6 bases not matched to a gene. This CDR3 has 13 residues. CDR3 nucleotide sequence: TGTGCCAGCAGCCCTACCGACAGGGGGGAAGCTTTCTTT. Its protein product is CASSPTDRGEAFF.

V and J are TRBV14 and TRBJ2-7; TRBD1 agrees at 10 bases. Germline V lookup: CDR1 SGHDN, CDR2 FVKESK. Trimming cost V 0 bases and J 2 bases; bases outside gene matches: 13. This CDR3 contains 19 residues. The CDR3 here is CASSQDRQGAETSAYEQYF. CDR3 DNA: TGTGCCAGCAGCCAAGATCGACAGGGGGCCGAGACCTCAGCCTACGAGCAGTACTTC.

The chain links TRBV4-1 to TRBJ2-7; D is perhaps TRBD2 (6 bases). The CDR3 spans 15 residues. Per the germline V gene, CDR1 is MGHRA and CDR2 is YSYEKL. The V gene lost 4 bases and the J gene lost 0 bases, with 13 bases spanning the gap. CDR3 sequence (DNA): TGCGCCAGCAGCCCTCTAGCGCTGAGCTCCTACGAGCAGTACTTC. Amino acids: CASSPLALSSYEQYF.

The chain has TRBV7-8 and TRBJ1-4, with a tentative D call TRBD1 (5 bases). Germline V gives CDR1 SGHVS, CDR2 FQNEAQ. V was cut by 5 bases and J by 4 bases, with 17 bases left in between. This CDR3 comprises 16 residues. CDR3 sequence reads: CASSGGDGGGNEKLFF. The CDR3 DNA reads as TGTGCCAGCAGCGGGGGGGACGGAGGAGGTAATGAAAAACTGTTTTTT.

The chain carries TRBV15 and TRBJ1-5; possibly TRBD1 for D (6 bases). Germline CDR1 and CDR2: LNHNV and YYDKDF (reference sequence). Trimming removed 0 bases at V and 0 bases at J, with 12 bases between. The CDR3 length is 17 residues. DNA for the CDR3: TGTGCCACCAGCAGAGATCCGGACAGTCCTAGCAATCAGCCCCAGCATTTT. Amino acids: CATSRDPDSPSNQPQHF.

This rearrangement joins TRBV19 to TRBJ2-7, with D possibly TRBD2 on 6 matching bases. Trimming left V 2 bases short and J 1 base short, with 12 bases between. This CDR3 has 15 residues. CDR1 and CDR2 (germline): LNHDA, SQIVND (reference sequence). The CDR3 is CASSITGAGSYEQYF. For the CDR3, the DNA is TGTGCCAGTAGTATAACCGGGGCGGGATCCTACGAGCAGTACTTC.

This CDR3 reads CASSFGNEQFF. The CDR3 nucleotides are TGTGCCAGCAGCTTCGGCAATGAGCAGTTCTTC. The V gene is TRBV5-4, the J gene TRBJ2-1, with D hard to call. The CDR3 is 11 amino acids. The germline V gene has CDR1 SGHNT and CDR2 YYREEE (reference sequence). Trimming stripped 2 bases from V and 6 bases from J, with 3 bases between.

This clone has a single count. The J gene is TRBJ1-2, the V gene TRBV5-1; possible D gene TRBD1, 5 bases. Germline loops: CDR1 SGHRS, CDR2 YFSETQ. Deletions cut 0 bases from V and 8 bases from J, with 17 bases between. The CDR3 is 15 amino acids. The CDR3 is CASSLDVPGLRGYTF. CDR3 nucleotides: TGCGCCAGCAGCTTGGATGTCCCAGGGTTGAGGGGCTACACCTTC.

V usage is TRBV7-9 and J usage is TRBJ2-7; TRBD2 aligns across 8 bases. V gave up 4 bases and J gave up 6 bases; unmatched junction bases: 2. CDR1 and CDR2 (germline): SEHNR, FQNEAQ (reference sequence). The CDR3 length is 12 residues. The CDR3 coding sequence is TGTGCCAGCAGCTCCGGGACTAGCGAGCAGTACTTC. Translating gives CASSSGTSEQYF. Full variable domain (remainder filled in from reference TRBV7-9 and TRBJ2-7): DTGVSQNPRHKITKRGQNVTFRCDPISEHNRLYWYRQTLGQGPEFLTYFQNEAQLEKSRLLSDRFSAERPKGSFSTLEIQRTEQGDSAMYLCASSSGTSEQYFGPGTRLTVT.

The V gene is TRBV24-1, the J gene TRBJ2-3, with D possibly matching TRBD2 (5 bases). The germline V and J ends were trimmed by 9 bases and 0 bases, with 6 bases remaining between them. The CDR3 spans 12 residues. Germline V gene sequence: CDR1 KGHDR, CDR2 SFDVKD. The chain's CDR3 is CATGSSTDTQYF. In DNA, the CDR3 is TGTGCCACCGGGAGTAGCACAGATACGCAGTATTTT.

The chain is built from TRBV10-3 and TRBJ2-2; 11 positions match TRBD2. CDR3 length equals 16 residues. Looked up from germline, CDR1 is ENHRY and CDR2 is SYGVKD. The trim removed 3 bases at V and 4 bases at J, leaving 4 bases unmatched. CDR3 in amino acids: CAISDPTSGSTGELFF. The CDR3 region has the DNA TGTGCCATCAGTGACCCCACTAGCGGGAGCACCGGGGAGCTGTTTTTT.

This chain links TRBV9 with TRBJ2-1; TRBD1 might be the D (6 bases). V was trimmed by 2 bases and J by 7 bases, leaving 16 bases between them. Germline V CDR1 and CDR2: SGDLS, YYNGEE. The CDR3 spans 15 residues. The CDR3 protein is CASSVVDSSLNEQFF. For the CDR3, the DNA is TGTGCCAGCAGCGTTGTGGACAGTTCACTTAATGAGCAGTTCTTC.

The rearrangement joins TRBV9 to TRBJ2-6, with 8 bases aligning to TRBD1. CDR3 length: 17 residues. Per germline, CDR1 SGDLS and CDR2 YYNGEE. J was trimmed by 2 bases and V by 0 bases; bases with no gene match: 4. The CDR3 DNA sequence: TGTGCCAGCAGCGTAGAGCCGGACAGGGCTGGGGCCAACGTCCTGACTTTC. Its protein is CASSVEPDRAGANVLTF.

The chain carries TRBV2 and TRBJ1-3, with D maybe TRBD1 (5 bases). The CDR3 is 13 residues long. V lost 11 bases and J 3 bases, leaving 14 bases between the germline ends. Germline-derived CDR1 and CDR2 are SNHLY and FYNNEI. The DNA of the CDR3 is TGTGCCTCTGGGCGGGGCGATGGAAACACCATATATTTT. Translated, it gives CASGRGDGNTIYF.

The chain joins TRBV10-3 to TRBJ1-5; D might be TRBD1 (5 bases). Germline values: CDR1 ENHRY, CDR2 SYGVKD. The germline V and J ends were trimmed by 3 bases and 7 bases, with 7 bases remaining between them. The CDR3 consists of 12 residues. The CDR3 DNA sequence: TGTGCCATCAGTGACAGGGCGCAGCCCCAGCATTTT. Its protein product is CAISDRAQPQHF.

The V call is TRBV5-4, the J call TRBJ2-5, with TRBD1 matching 7 bases. Per the germline V gene, CDR1 is SGHNT and CDR2 is YYREEE (reference sequence). The junction had 6 bases not matched to a gene; V was cut back by 3 bases and J by 1 base. This CDR3 contains 15 residues. CDR3 sequence reads: CASSYTGALQETQYF. CDR3 DNA sequence: TGTGCCAGCAGCTACACAGGGGCCCTCCAAGAGACCCAGTACTTC.

This chain connects TRBV28 to TRBJ2-2, with D possibly matching TRBD1 (6 bases). The CDR3 is made up of 15 amino acids. Germline assignment: CDR1 MDHEN and CDR2 SYDVKM. V shed 7 bases and J shed 5 bases, with 17 bases lying between them. This CDR3 reads CASTLDRAVTGELFF. In nucleotides, the CDR3 is TGTGCCAGCACCCTGGACAGAGCTGTGACCGGGGAGCTGTTTTTT.

The chain recombines TRBV30 with TRBJ1-2; D remains ambiguous. Trimming took 2 bases from V and 0 from J, leaving 13 bases between them. Germline values: CDR1 GTSNPN, CDR2 SVGIG (reference sequence). CDR3 length equals 15 residues. The CDR3 sequence is CAWSYWSLPNYGYTF. The CDR3 nucleotides read TGTGCCTGGAGTTATTGGAGTCTCCCTAACTATGGCTACACCTTC.

This clone was seen once. The rearrangement links TRBV7-9 to TRBJ2-3; D is ambiguous. The V gene lost 5 bases and the J gene lost 7 bases, with 19 bases spanning the gap. The CDR3 contains 15 residues. Per the germline V gene, CDR1 is SEHNR and CDR2 is FQNEAQ (reference sequence). The CDR3: CASSRLMLGLNTQYF. DNA of the CDR3: TGTGCCAGCAGCCGTCTAATGTTGGGCCTTAATACGCAGTATTTT.

This chain's CDR3 is CASRPSLTTYGYTF. CDR3 nucleotide sequence: TGTGCCAGCAGGCCGTCCCTTACAACCTATGGCTACACCTTC. The rearrangement joins TRBV28 to TRBJ1-2, with D unclear. The V and J ends lost 6 bases and 4 bases respectively, with 15 bases between them. The CDR3 consists of 14 residues. Germline-derived CDR1 and CDR2 are MDHEN and SYDVKM.

The V gene is TRBV6-1, the J gene TRBJ1-1; D possibly corresponds to TRBD1 (5 bases). Germline V lookup: CDR1 MNHNS, CDR2 SASEGT. The CDR3 loop spans 15 amino acids. The V end lost 2 bases, the J end lost 5 bases, and 15 bases lay between the germline ends. CDR3 bases: TGTGCCAGCAGTGAACATATCGGGGGAGGGACTGAAGCTTTCTTT. Protein sequence: CASSEHIGGGTEAFF.

This clone has only one observation. This chain connects TRBV6-6 to TRBJ2-2; a weak D match, TRBD1 (7 bases). Trimming removed 6 bases at V and 5 bases at J, with 16 bases between. CDR3 length: 15 residues. The V gene's germline CDR1 is MNHNY and CDR2 SVGAGI (reference sequence). CDR3 sequence reads: CASRHGGGLTGELFF. CDR3 coding DNA: TGTGCCAGCAGGCATGGAGGGGGCTTGACCGGGGAGCTGTTTTTT.

The chain is built from TRBV5-5 and TRBJ1-6; 9 bases match TRBD1. The V gene's germline CDR1 is SGHKS and CDR2 YYEKEE (reference sequence). The CDR3 sequence is 14 residues long. Losses at the gene ends were 4 bases for V and 10 bases for J; bases not matched to a gene: 6. This chain's CDR3 is CASSGGTGRSPLHF. The CDR3 DNA follows: TGTGCCAGCAGCGGGGGGACAGGGCGGTCACCCCTCCACTTT.

This clone came up once. V and J are TRBV11-3 and TRBJ1-5, with a weak D call TRBD1 (6 bases). CDR1 and CDR2 (germline): SGHNT, YENEEA. V lost 7 bases and J lost 4, with 26 bases in between. The CDR3 covers 18 residues. The CDR3 DNA reads TGTGCCAGCACCGAAATTAAGGTAGGGGGTTACTTTAATCAGCCCCAGCATTTT. It is translated as CASTEIKVGGYFNQPQHF.

This clone occurred once. The chain joins TRBV6-5 to TRBJ2-7, with 7 bases that match TRBD1. With V trimmed by 8 bases and J by 3 bases, 7 bases remained unmatched. Per the germline V gene, CDR1 is MNHEY and CDR2 is SVGAGI. The CDR3 spans 13 residues. The CDR3 loop is CASDTGAHYEQYF. In DNA form, the CDR3 reads TGTGCCAGCGATACAGGGGCCCACTACGAGCAGTACTTC.

V is TRBV28 and J is TRBJ1-2; the D gene is possibly TRBD1 (6 bases). The CDR3 is 16 residues long. The germline gives CDR1 MDHEN, CDR2 SYDVKM. Trimming stripped 6 bases from V and 3 bases from J, with 20 bases between. CDR3 nucleotides: TGTGCCAGCAGCCCTAGGACCACAGGGTATTACTATGGCTACACCTTC. Its protein product is CASSPRTTGYYYGYTF.

Of note for this clone: This sample includes further DNA sequences coding for the same CDR3. This chain joins TRBV6-5 and TRBJ1-2, with 7 bases matching TRBD1. CDR1 is MNHEY, CDR2 SVGAGI, per germline. Trimming cost V 8 bases and J 1 base; bases outside gene matches: 1. This CDR3 contains 12 residues. CDR3 protein: CASRDSNYGYTF. CDR3 coding DNA: TGTGCCAGCCGGGACAGTAACTATGGCTACACCTTC.

The V call is TRBV6-5, the J call TRBJ2-2; D is perhaps TRBD2 (5 bases). V lost 7 bases, J lost 1 base, and 10 bases lay in between. In germline, CDR1 is MNHEY, CDR2 SVGAGI. The length of the CDR3 is 14 residues. The CDR3, as DNA: TGTGCCAGCACCTGGGGAGAGAACACCGGGGAGCTGTTTTTT. Its protein is CASTWGENTGELFF.